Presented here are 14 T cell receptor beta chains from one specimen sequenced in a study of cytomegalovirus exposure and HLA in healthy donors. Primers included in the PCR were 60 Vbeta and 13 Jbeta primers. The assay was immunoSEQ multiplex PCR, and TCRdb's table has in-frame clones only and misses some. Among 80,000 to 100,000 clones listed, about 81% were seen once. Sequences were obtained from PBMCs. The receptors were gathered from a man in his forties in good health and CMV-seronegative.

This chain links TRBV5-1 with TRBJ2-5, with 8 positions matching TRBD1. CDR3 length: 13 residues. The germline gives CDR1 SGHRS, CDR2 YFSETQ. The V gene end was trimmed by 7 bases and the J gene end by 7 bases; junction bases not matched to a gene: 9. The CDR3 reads CASGTGASGTQYF. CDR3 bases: TGCGCCAGCGGGACAGGTGCAAGCGGGACCCAGTACTTC.

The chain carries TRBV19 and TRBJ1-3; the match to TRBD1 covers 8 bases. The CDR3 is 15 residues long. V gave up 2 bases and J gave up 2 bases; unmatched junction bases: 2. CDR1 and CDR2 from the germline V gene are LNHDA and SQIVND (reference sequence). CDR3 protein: CASSIQGAPGNTIYF. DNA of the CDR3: TGTGCCAGTAGTATACAGGGGGCGCCTGGAAACACCATATATTTT.

This chain's CDR3 is CASSPTTSFSTEAFF. Written as DNA, the CDR3 is TGTGCCAGCAGCCCAACCACCTCATTTAGCACTGAAGCTTTCTTT. This chain links TRBV7-9 with TRBJ1-1; unclear D gene. The CDR3 length is 15 residues. V was shortened by 5 bases and J by 4 bases, with 17 bases between the two germline ends. The germline CDR1 and CDR2 sequences are SEHNR and FQNEAQ (reference sequence).

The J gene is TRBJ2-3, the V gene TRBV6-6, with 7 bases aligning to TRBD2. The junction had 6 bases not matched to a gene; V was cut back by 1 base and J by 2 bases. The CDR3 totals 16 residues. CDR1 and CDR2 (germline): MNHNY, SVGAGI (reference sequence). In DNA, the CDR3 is TGTGCCAGCAGTTACTGGGCTAGCGGCCCCACAGATACGCAGTATTTT. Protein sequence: CASSYWASGPTDTQYF.

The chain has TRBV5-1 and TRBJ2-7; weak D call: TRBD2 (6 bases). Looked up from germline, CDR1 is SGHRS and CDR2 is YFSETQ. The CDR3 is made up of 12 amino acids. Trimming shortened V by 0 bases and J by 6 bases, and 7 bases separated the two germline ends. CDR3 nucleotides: TGCGCCAGCAGCTTGGGCGGGGTCGAGCAGTACTTC. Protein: CASSLGGVEQYF. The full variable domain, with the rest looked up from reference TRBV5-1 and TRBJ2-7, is KAGVTQTPRYLIKTRGQQVTLSCSPISGHRSVSWYQQTPGQGLQFLFEYFSETQRNKGNFPGRFSGRQFSNSRSEMNVSTLELGDSALYLCASSLGGVEQYFGPGTRLTVT.

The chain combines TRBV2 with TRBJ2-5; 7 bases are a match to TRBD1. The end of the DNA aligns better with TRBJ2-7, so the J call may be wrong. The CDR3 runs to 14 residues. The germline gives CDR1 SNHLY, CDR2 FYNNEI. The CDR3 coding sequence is TGTGCCAGCATTTTGTGGACAGGAGATTACGAGCAGTACTTC. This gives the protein CASILWTGDYEQYF.

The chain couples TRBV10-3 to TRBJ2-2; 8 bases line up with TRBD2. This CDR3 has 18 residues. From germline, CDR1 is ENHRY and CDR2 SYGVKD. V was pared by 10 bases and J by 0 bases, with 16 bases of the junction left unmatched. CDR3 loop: CATRGGAGGSANTGELFF. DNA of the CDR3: TGTGCCACCAGGGGTGGGGCGGGGGGCTCCGCGAACACCGGGGAGCTGTTTTTT.

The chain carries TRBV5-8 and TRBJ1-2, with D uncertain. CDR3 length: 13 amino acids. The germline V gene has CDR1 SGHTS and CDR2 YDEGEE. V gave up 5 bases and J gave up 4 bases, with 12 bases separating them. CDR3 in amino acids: CASSAGFRYGYTF. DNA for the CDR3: TGTGCCAGCAGTGCGGGATTCCGCTATGGCTACACCTTC. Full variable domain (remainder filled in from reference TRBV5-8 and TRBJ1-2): EAGVTQSPTHLIKTRGQQATLRCSPISGHTSVYWYQQALGLGLQFLLWYDEGEERNRGNFPPRFSGRQFPNYSSELNVNALELEDSALYLCASSAGFRYGYTFGSGTRLTVV.

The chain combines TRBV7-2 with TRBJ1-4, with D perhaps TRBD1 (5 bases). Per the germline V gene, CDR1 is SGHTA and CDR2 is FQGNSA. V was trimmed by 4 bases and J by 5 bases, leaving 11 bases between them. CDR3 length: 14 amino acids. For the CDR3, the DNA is TGTGCCAGCAGCTATACAGGAGTCAATGAAAAACTGTTTTTT. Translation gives CASSYTGVNEKLFF.

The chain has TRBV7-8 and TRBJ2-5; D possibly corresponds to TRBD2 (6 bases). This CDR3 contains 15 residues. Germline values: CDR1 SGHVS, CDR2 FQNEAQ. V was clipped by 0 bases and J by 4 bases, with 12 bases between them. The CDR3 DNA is TGTGCCAGCAGCTTAGCGGGACTTATTCGAGAGACCCAGTACTTC. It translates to CASSLAGLIRETQYF. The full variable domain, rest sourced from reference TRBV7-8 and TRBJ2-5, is GAGVSQSPRYKVAKRGQDVALRCDPISGHVSLFWYQQALGQGPEFLTYFQNEAQLDKSGLPSDRFFAERPEGSVSTLKIQRTQQEDSAVYLCASSLAGLIRETQYFGPGTRLLVL.

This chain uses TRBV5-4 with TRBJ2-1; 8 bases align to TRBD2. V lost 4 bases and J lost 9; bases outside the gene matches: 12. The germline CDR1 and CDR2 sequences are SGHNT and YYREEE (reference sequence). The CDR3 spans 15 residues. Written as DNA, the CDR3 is TGTGCCAGCAGCCCGCCCGGGACTAGTCTCACTGAGCAGTTCTTC. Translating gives CASSPPGTSLTEQFF.

This CDR3 is CASSRTGKYTEAFF. The CDR3 coding sequence is TGTGCCAGCTCGCGGACAGGAAAGTACACTGAAGCTTTCTTT. The chain employs TRBV18 and TRBJ1-1; 7 bases align to TRBD1. J lost 3 bases, V lost 6 bases, and 7 bases had no gene match. Germline V lookup: CDR1 KGHSH, CDR2 LQKENI. The CDR3 length is 14 residues.

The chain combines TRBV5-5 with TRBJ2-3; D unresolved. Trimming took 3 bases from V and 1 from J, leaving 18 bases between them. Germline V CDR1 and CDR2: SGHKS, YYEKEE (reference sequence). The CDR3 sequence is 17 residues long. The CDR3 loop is CASSSRPGPWGTDTQYF. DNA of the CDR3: TGTGCCAGCAGCTCGAGGCCGGGTCCATGGGGCACAGATACGCAGTATTTT. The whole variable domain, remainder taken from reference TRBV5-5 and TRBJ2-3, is DAGVTQSPTHLIKTRGQQVTLRCSPISGHKSVSWYQQVLGQGPQFIFQYYEKEERGRGNFPDRFSARQFPNYSSELNVNALLLGDSALYLCASSSRPGPWGTDTQYFGPGTRLTVL.

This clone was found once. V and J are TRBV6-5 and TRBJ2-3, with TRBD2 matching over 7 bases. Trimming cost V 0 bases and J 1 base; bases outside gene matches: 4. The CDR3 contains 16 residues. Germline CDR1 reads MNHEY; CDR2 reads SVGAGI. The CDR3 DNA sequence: TGTGCCAGCAGTTACTCGATCCTAGCGGGCACAGATACGCAGTATTTT. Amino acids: CASSYSILAGTDTQYF.